The 17 T cell receptor beta chains below come from one sample, sequenced in a study of T cells expressing NK-cell markers. TCRdb derives one entry per CDR3 protein from the 5' RACE reads, leaving out DNA. The sample totals 350,000 to 450,000 distinct CDR3 sequences. Material: blood T cells: a sorted CD56 or NKG2C T cell subset, CD4+ or CD8+ T cells, or bulk PBMC T cells (not recorded which). The receptors were sampled from a man aged 18-70 years in good health.

The chain employs TRBV5-1 and TRBJ2-2; TCRdb names TRBD1, which stays unverified in the absence of DNA. Per germline, CDR1 SGHRS and CDR2 YFSETQ. This CDR3 has 16 amino acids. CDR3 amino acids: CASSFRTGKNTGELFF.

The chain recombines TRBV6-1 with TRBJ1-2; the TCRdb D gene call, TRBD1, has no DNA to confirm it. CDR3 length: 15 amino acids. CDR1 and CDR2 from the germline V gene are MNHNS and SASEGT. The CDR3 is CASTPGIPANYGYTF.

The rearrangement uses TRBV5-1 and TRBJ2-7; as DNA is missing, the TRBD2 call by TCRdb cannot be tested. The CDR3 contains 15 residues. Germline assignment: CDR1 SGHRS and CDR2 YFSETQ. This chain's CDR3 is CASSLVGSNAHEQYF.

This CDR3 reads CASKLGTGSYEQYF. This sequence joins TRBV5-1 and TRBJ2-7; TCRdb lists TRBD2, though no DNA is available to test this call. Germline CDR1 reads SGHRS; CDR2 reads YFSETQ. This CDR3 is built from 14 residues. The full variable domain, rest sourced from reference TRBV5-1 and TRBJ2-7, is KAGVTQTPRYLIKTRGQQVTLSCSPISGHRSVSWYQQTPGQGLQFLFEYFSETQRNKGNFPGRFSGRQFSNSRSEMNVSTLELGDSALYLCASKLGTGSYEQYFGPGTRLTVT.

V is TRBV24-1 and J is TRBJ1-5; without DNA, the TCRdb call of TRBD1 cannot be checked. The CDR3 totals 18 residues. CDR1 is KGHDR, CDR2 SFDVKD, per germline. The CDR3 sequence: CATSDLRTGGHSNQPQHF.

The rearrangement links TRBV2 to TRBJ2-2. The CDR3 is 14 amino acids. CDR1 and CDR2 (germline): SNHLY, FYNNEI. The CDR3 region is CASSEALGLGELFF. Combining the CDR3 with reference TRBV2 and TRBJ2-2 gives the whole variable domain EPEVTQTPSHQVTQMGQEVILRCVPISNHLYFYWYRQILGQKVEFLVSFYNNEISEKSEIFDDQFSVERPDGSNFTLKIRSTKLEDSAMYFCASSEALGLGELFFGEGSRLTVL.

The V and J genes are TRBV5-1 and TRBJ2-3; with no DNA, the TCRdb D assignment of TRBD2 cannot be verified. The CDR3 has 16 residues. Germline V lookup: CDR1 SGHRS, CDR2 YFSETQ. This CDR3 reads CASSLAGRAGTDTQYF.

The chain couples TRBV9 to TRBJ1-1. The CDR3 sequence is 16 residues long. The V gene's germline CDR1 is SGDLS and CDR2 YYNGEE. CDR3: CASSGDSGFMNTEAFF.

V and J are TRBV6-1 and TRBJ1-1; lacking DNA, the TRBD1 call made by TCRdb goes unchecked. This CDR3 region has 16 residues. Germline CDR1 reads MNHNS; CDR2 reads SASEGT. CDR3 sequence reads: CASTIPRGGFYTEAFF.

The rearrangement uses TRBV28 and TRBJ2-4; without DNA, the TCRdb call of TRBD1 cannot be checked. Per the germline V gene, CDR1 is MDHEN and CDR2 is SYDVKM. The CDR3 covers 15 residues. The CDR3 loop reads CASSRDRGLGNIQYF.

The J gene is TRBJ1-1, the V gene TRBV11-1; no DNA is available, so the TRBD1 call from TCRdb remains unchecked. The length of the CDR3 is 14 residues. Germline V gene sequence: CDR1 SGHAT, CDR2 FQDESV (reference sequence). The CDR3 loop reads CASSGGHLNTEAFF.

The chain links TRBV12-3 or TRBV12-4 to TRBJ2-3; TCRdb names TRBD2, which stays unverified in the absence of DNA. CDR3 length equals 15 residues. This CDR3 reads CASRKAGTAADTQYF.

V and J are TRBV20-1 and TRBJ2-7; the TCRdb call, TRBD2, lacks DNA for checking. The CDR3 totals 15 residues. The germline CDR1 and CDR2 sequences are DFQATT and SNEGSKA (reference sequence). The CDR3 is CSARIAGTNSYEQYF.

This chain joins TRBV6-5 and TRBJ2-7; the TRBD1 assignment by TCRdb is unverifiable without DNA. Germline V gene data show CDR1 as MNHEY and CDR2 as SVGAGI. The CDR3 has 16 residues. The CDR3 protein is CASSYGLTAGAYEQYF.

CDR3 in amino acids: CASSLGQHSGANVLTF. The rearrangement joins TRBV5-1 to TRBJ2-6. The germline V gene encodes CDR1 SGHRS and CDR2 YFSETQ. CDR3 length: 16 residues.

This chain uses TRBV7-2 with TRBJ2-5; absent DNA, TCRdb's TRBD1 call cannot be checked. This CDR3 has 15 amino acids. Germline V gene sequence: CDR1 SGHTA, CDR2 FQGNSA. This CDR3 is CASSPRQGVQETQYF.

The rearrangement uses TRBV19 and TRBJ2-1; there is no DNA to check the TCRdb D call of TRBD2. Per the germline V gene, CDR1 is LNHDA and CDR2 is SQIVND (reference sequence). The CDR3 runs to 14 residues. CDR3 amino acids: CASSGTSAGLEQFF.